This T cell receptor beta chain was sequenced during a study of CD4+ T cells in melanoma. Whole-study findings and limits: In melanoma, neoantigen-specific CD4+ T cells reportedly differed in differentiation state. A reported correlation linked neoantigen-specific CD4+ T cells to CD8+, macrophage and B cell function.

Comment on this clone: Its antigen is not identified.

Clones were sequenced by immunoSEQ multiplex PCR, and TCRdb holds only the in-frame ones, with some missing. The profile shows around 12,000 clones, nearly 70% of them singletons. The receptor's source is a human donor with melanoma. Sequencing used cells from a culture (not recorded whether cultured in vitro).

The CDR3 DNA reads as TGCAGCGTTGAAGGGAGTAATGAAAAACTGTTTTTT. It codes for CSVEGSNEKLFF. V gene TRBV29-1 combines with J gene TRBJ1-4; D call uncertain. The CDR3 has 12 amino acids. The V gene lost 1 base and the J gene lost 4 bases, with 4 bases spanning the gap. CDR1 and CDR2 (germline): SQVTM, ANQGSEA.